This T cell receptor (beta chain) was recovered during a study of blood T cell repertoires in COVID-19. Germline V gene lookup returns CDR1 MNHEY and CDR2 SMNVEV (reference sequence). V was pared by 11 bases and J by 3 bases, with 8 bases between. This CDR3 has 12 residues. Produced via immunoSEQ multiplex PCR; TCRdb's table is partial and in-frame only. The sample has about 240,000 clones, approximately 83% seen once; the top ten hold around 3.3%. The rearrangement links TRBV27 to TRBJ2-6; D unresolved. This receptor was taken from a woman between 40 and 50 years old with acute COVID-19. Material for sequencing was PBMCs or T cells enriched from blood (not recorded which). The CDR3 sequence is CASGIGANVLTF. The CDR3 bases are TGTGCCTCAGGTATTGGGGCCAACGTCCTGACTTTC.